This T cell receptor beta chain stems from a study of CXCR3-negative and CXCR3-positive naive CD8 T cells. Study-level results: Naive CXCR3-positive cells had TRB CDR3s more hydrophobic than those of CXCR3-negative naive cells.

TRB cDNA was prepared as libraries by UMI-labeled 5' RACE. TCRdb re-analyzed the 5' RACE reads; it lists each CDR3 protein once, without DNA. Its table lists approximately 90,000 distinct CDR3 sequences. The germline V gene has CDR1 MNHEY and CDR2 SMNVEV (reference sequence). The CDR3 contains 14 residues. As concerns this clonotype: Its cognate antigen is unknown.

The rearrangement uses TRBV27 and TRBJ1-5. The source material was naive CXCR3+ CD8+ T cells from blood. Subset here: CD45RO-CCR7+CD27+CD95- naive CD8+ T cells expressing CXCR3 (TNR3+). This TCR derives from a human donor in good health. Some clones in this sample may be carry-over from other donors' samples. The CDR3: CASSFGSTDQPQHF.